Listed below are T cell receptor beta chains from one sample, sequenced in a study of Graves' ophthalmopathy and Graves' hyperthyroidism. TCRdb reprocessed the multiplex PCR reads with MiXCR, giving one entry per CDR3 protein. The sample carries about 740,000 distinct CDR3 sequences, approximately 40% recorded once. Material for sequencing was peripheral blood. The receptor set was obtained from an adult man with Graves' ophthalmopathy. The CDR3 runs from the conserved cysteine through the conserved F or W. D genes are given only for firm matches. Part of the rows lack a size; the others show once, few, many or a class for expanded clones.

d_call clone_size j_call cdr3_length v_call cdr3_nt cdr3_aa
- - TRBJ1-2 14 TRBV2 TGTGCCAGCAGTGAAGGGGACCCGATTTTTGGCTACACCTTC CASSEGDPIFGYTF
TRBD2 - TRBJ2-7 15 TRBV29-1 TGCAGCGTTGAAAGCGGGGGGAAAACCTCCTACGAGCAGTACTTC CSVESGGKTSYEQYF
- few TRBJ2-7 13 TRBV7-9 TGTGCCAGCAGCTTAGAAGGGGTGGGAGAGCAGTACTTC CASSLEGVGEQYF
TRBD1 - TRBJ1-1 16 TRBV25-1 TGTGCCAGCAGTTCGGTGGACAGGGGAAAGTACACTGAAGCTTTCTTT CASSSVDRGKYTEAFF
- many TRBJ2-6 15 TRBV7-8 TGTGCCAGCAGCTTAGGAATCTCCGGGGCCAACGTCCTGACTTTC CASSLGISGANVLTF
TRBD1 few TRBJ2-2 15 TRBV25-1 TGTGCCAGCAGTCTATGGGGACAGGGGACCGGGGAGCTGTTTTTT CASSLWGQGTGELFF
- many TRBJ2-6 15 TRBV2 TGTGCCAGCAACAGGGACCCCTCTGGGGCCAACGTCCTGACTTTC CASNRDPSGANVLTF
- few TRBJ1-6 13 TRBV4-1 TGCGCCAGCAGCCAAGAAGAGGAATCACCCCTCCACTTT CASSQEEESPLHF
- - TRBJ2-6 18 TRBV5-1 TGCGCCAGCAGCCCAGGGACGGGTTGGGGAGCTGGGGCCAACGTCCTGACTTTC CASSPGTGWGAGANVLTF
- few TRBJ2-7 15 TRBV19 TGTGCCAGTAGTATAGCTAGGACAGCATCCTACGAGCAGTACTTC CASSIARTASYEQYF
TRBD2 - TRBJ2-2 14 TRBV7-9 TGTGCCAGCAGCTTGAGACTAGCTGGGAATGAGCAGTTTTTT CASSLRLAGNEQFF
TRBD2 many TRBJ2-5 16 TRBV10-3 TGTGCCATCAGTCAACCGACTAGCGGGAGTCAAGAGACCCAGTACTTC CAISQPTSGSQETQYF
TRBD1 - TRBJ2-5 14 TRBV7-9 TGTGCCAGCAGCTTTGGACAGGGGGCAAGGACCCAGTACTTC CASSFGQGARTQYF
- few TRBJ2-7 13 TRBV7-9 TGTGCCAGCAGCTTGGGCAGTATCTACGAGCAGTACTTC CASSLGSIYEQYF
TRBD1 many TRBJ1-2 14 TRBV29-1 TGCAGCGTTGAACCATCCGGGACAGGCTATGGCTACACCTTC CSVEPSGTGYGYTF
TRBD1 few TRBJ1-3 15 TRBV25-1 TGTGCCAGCAGTGACCGGGACAGGGCTGGAAACACCATATATTTT CASSDRDRAGNTIYF
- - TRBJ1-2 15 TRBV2 TGTGCCAGCTCACCCCCCGCGGGCAGGTGGGACGGCTACACCTTC CASSPPAGRWDGYTF
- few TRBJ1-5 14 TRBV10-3 TGTGCCAGCAGGAGGGACGCTAGCAATCAGCCCCAGCATTTT CASRRDASNQPQHF
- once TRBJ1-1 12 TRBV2 TGTGCCAACGAGGGCCGGGACACTGAAGCTTTCTTT CANEGRDTEAFF
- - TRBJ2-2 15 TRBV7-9 TGTGCCAGCAGCTGGCGGGGTTTGGGGACCGGGGAGCTGTTTTTT CASSWRGLGTGELFF
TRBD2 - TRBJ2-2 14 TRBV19 TGTGCCAGTAGTATAGCTAGCGGCACCGGGGAGCTGTTTTTT CASSIASGTGELFF
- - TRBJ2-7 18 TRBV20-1 TGCAGTGCCCTCACGGGTCGGGCTAGGGGTTCCGGCGGCTATGAGCAGTACTTC CSALTGRARGSGGYEQYF
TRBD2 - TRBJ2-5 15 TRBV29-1 TGCAGCGTTGGAGGTAGCGGGGGGTACCAAGAGACCCAGTACTTC CSVGGSGGYQETQYF
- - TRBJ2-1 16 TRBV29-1 TGCAGCGTTTCGGAAGGGCCGGTAAGCTCCTACAATGAGCAGTTCTTC CSVSEGPVSSYNEQFF
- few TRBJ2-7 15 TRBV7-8 TGTGCCAGCAGCCCTATGAGCGGGTCCCCATACGAGCAGTACTTC CASSPMSGSPYEQYF
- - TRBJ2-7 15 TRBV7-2 TGTGCCAGCAGCTCATATACAGAACTAGCCTACGAGCAGTACTTC CASSSYTELAYEQYF
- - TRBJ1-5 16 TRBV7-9 TGTGCCAGCAGCTTATCCTCAGGGGTCGGCAATCAGCCCCAGCATTTT CASSLSSGVGNQPQHF
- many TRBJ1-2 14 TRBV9 TGTGCCAGCAGCGTAGTATCAGGGGCCAATGGCTACACCTTC CASSVVSGANGYTF
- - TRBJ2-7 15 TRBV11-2 TGTGCCAGCAGCTTACGGACGGCGCTCTCCTACGAGCAGTACTTC CASSLRTALSYEQYF
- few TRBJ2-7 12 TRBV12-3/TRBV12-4 TGTGCCAGCAGTTTAAATGGGGACGAGCAGTACTTC CASSLNGDEQYF
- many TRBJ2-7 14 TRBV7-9 TGTGCCAGCAGCTTAGAGTTTGAAGGGAGTGAGCAGTACTTC CASSLEFEGSEQYF
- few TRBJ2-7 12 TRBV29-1 TGCAGCTTAGCAGGAAGCGGCGACGAGCAGTACTTC CSLAGSGDEQYF
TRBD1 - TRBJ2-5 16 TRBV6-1 TGTGCCAGCAGTGAGCCGGACAGGGGGTACCAAGAGACCCAGTACTTC CASSEPDRGYQETQYF
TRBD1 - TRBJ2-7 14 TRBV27 TGTGCCAGCAGTCCCCAACAGGGGATCTACGAGCAGTACTTC CASSPQQGIYEQYF
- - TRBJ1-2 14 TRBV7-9 TGTGCCAGCAGCTTGGTTGCGGGATTCTATGGCTACACCTTC CASSLVAGFYGYTF
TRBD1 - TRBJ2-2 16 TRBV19 TGTGCCAGTAGTACCTCGACAGGGGGCTCCACCGGGGAGCTGTTTTTT CASSTSTGGSTGELFF
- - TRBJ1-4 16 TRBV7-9 TGTGCCAGCAGCCCTTACCAAGGCAGGGTTAATGAAAAACTGTTTTTT CASSPYQGRVNEKLFF
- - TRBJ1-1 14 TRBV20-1 TGCAGTGCTAGAGAAGGAGGGTTTAGCACTGAAGCTTTCTTT CSAREGGFSTEAFF
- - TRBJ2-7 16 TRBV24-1 TGTGCCAGCAGTTACTTGGCCAGGGGGGACTCCTACGAGCAGTACTTC CASSYLARGDSYEQYF
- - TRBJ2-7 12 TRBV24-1 TGTGCTAGCTGGACCGGGACCTACGAGCAGTACTTC CASWTGTYEQYF
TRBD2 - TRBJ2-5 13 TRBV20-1 TGCAGTGCTAGAGATCTCCTAGCGGGGGGTCAAACCTTC CSARDLLAGGQTF
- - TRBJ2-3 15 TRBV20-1 TGCAGTGCGCGCCGGGACCTCCCCAGCACAGATACGCAGTATTTT CSARRDLPSTDTQYF
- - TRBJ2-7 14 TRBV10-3 TGTGCCATCAGTGCTAGTGCGCAGACCTACGAGCAGTACTTC CAISASAQTYEQYF
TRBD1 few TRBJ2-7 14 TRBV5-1 TGCGCCAGCAGCTTGGAGGGACAGGGTGACGAGCAGTACTTC CASSLEGQGDEQYF
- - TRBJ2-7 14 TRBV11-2 TGTGCCAGCAGCATGATTAGCTCCGGGGGCGAGCAGTACTTC CASSMISSGGEQYF
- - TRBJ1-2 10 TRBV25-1 TGTGCCAGCAGTGATCAGGGCTACACCTTC CASSDQGYTF
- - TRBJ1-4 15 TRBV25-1 TGTGCCTGCAGCGCCCAGGCGTCCCGGCAAGAAAAACTGTTTTTT CACSAQASRQEKLFF
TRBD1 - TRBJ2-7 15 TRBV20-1 TGCAGTGCTAGAGAGAGGTCAGGGGGCTCCTACGAGCAGTACTTC CSARERSGGSYEQYF